The 21 T cell receptor beta chains reported below all come from one sample, sequenced in a study of blood T cell repertoires in COVID-19. Assay: immunoSEQ multiplex PCR; the TCRdb copy retains only in-frame clones and omits some. The sample has 85,000 to 130,000 clones, about 79% seen once. Specimen: peripheral blood. The receptors stem from a woman aged 80 or over with active or convalescent COVID-19.

This clone appeared a single time. CDR3 sequence: CASSVGQGALIRETQYF. CDR3 sequence (DNA): TGTGCCAGCAGCGTCGGCCAGGGGGCGCTAATTCGGGAGACCCAGTACTTC. This sequence joins TRBV9 and TRBJ2-5, with 8 positions matching TRBD1. V dropped 2 bases and J dropped 5; count of bases not matched to a gene: 14. The CDR3 consists of 17 residues. Germline V gives CDR1 SGDLS, CDR2 YYNGEE.

This clone is medium-sized (0.01 to 0.1%) in the sample. The J gene is TRBJ2-5, the V gene TRBV6-6; TRBD2 agrees at 10 bases. CDR3 size: 15 residues. V was clipped by 8 bases and J by 1 base; unmatched bases: 7. Germline values: CDR1 MNHNY, CDR2 SVGAGI (reference sequence). CDR3 DNA: TGTGCCAGCGCCTTAGCGGGGGGTGGCCAAGAGACCCAGTACTTC. Encoded protein: CASALAGGGQETQYF.

The V gene is TRBV30, the J gene TRBJ1-2; tentatively, D is TRBD1 (5 bases). Germline V gene sequence: CDR1 GTSNPN, CDR2 SVGIG (reference sequence). Trimming took off 5 bases at V and 3 bases at J, with 10 bases between the two ends. CDR3 size: 12 residues. CDR3 protein: CAWGDRYYGYTF. CDR3 coding DNA: TGTGCCTGGGGAGACAGATACTATGGCTACACCTTC.

CDR3 sequence: CASNQGYEQYF. For the CDR3, the DNA is TGTGCCAGCAACCAGGGTTACGAGCAGTACTTC. This chain joins TRBV2 and TRBJ2-7, with D possibly matching TRBD1 (5 bases). V lost 7 bases and J 4 bases, leaving 8 bases between the germline ends. CDR3 length equals 11 residues. The germline V gene encodes CDR1 SNHLY and CDR2 FYNNEI.

CDR3 in amino acids: CASSIRGPSYEQYF. The DNA for the CDR3 is TGTGCCAGCAGTATTCGGGGTCCCTCCTACGAGCAGTACTTC. The chain has TRBV27 and TRBJ2-7; possibly TRBD2 for D (5 bases). Trimming stripped 5 bases from V and 0 bases from J, with 11 bases between. This CDR3 comprises 14 residues. Germline-derived CDR1 and CDR2 are MNHEY and SMNVEV (reference sequence).

The chain uses TRBV5-4 and TRBJ2-1; 9 positions match TRBD2. The germline V gene encodes CDR1 SGHNT and CDR2 YYREEE (reference sequence). With 4 bases clipped from V and 4 bases from J, the junction kept 6 bases outside the gene matches. This CDR3 is 15 amino acids long. This chain's CDR3 is CASSPRLADYNEQFF. As DNA, the CDR3 is TGTGCCAGCAGCCCGAGACTAGCGGATTACAATGAGCAGTTCTTC.

The chain employs TRBV28 and TRBJ2-7; D is perhaps TRBD2 (6 bases). Trimming removed 2 bases at V and 2 bases at J, with 10 bases between. The CDR3 sequence is 14 residues long. Germline values: CDR1 MDHEN, CDR2 SYDVKM. The CDR3 protein is CASSLMGRTYEQYF. The CDR3 DNA is TGTGCCAGCAGTTTAATGGGGAGGACCTACGAGCAGTACTTC.

This rearrangement joins TRBV19 to TRBJ2-7; 8 nucleotides agree with TRBD1. This CDR3 is 13 amino acids long. Germline assignment: CDR1 LNHDA and CDR2 SQIVND (reference sequence). Losses at the gene ends were 7 bases for V and 6 bases for J; bases not matched to a gene: 8. The CDR3 loop is CASTLRGLGEQYF. CDR3 bases: TGTGCCAGTACCCTCAGGGGGCTTGGCGAGCAGTACTTC. Drawing the rest from reference TRBV19 and TRBJ2-7, the complete variable domain is DGGITQSPKYLFRKEGQNVTLSCEQNLNHDAMYWYRQDPGQGLRLIYYSQIVNDFQKGDIAEGYSVSREKKESFPLTVTSAQKNPTAFYLCASTLRGLGEQYFGPGTRLTVT.

The genes are TRBV19 and TRBJ2-7; 8 bases fit TRBD2. Per the germline V gene, CDR1 is LNHDA and CDR2 is SQIVND (reference sequence). V trimming: 3 bases; J trimming: 1 base; junction bases outside the gene matches: 5. The CDR3 is made up of 15 amino acids. In DNA form, the CDR3 reads TGTGCCAGTAGTATGGTAGCGGGGTCTTCCTACGAGCAGTACTTC. Translated, it gives CASSMVAGSSYEQYF.

The J gene is TRBJ2-5, the V gene TRBV7-2; weak D call: TRBD1 (5 bases). Per germline, CDR1 SGHTA and CDR2 FQGNSA. The CDR3 is 13 residues long. V was pared by 7 bases and J by 4 bases, with 13 bases between. This chain's CDR3 is CASTQRGGETQYF. The CDR3 region has the DNA TGTGCCAGCACCCAAAGGGGTGGAGAGACCCAGTACTTC.

The chain recombines TRBV6-1 with TRBJ1-4, with 8 nucleotides matching TRBD1. Trimming at V came to 0 bases and at J to 12 bases, leaving 3 bases not matched to a gene. Germline V CDR1 and CDR2: MNHNS, SASEGT. The CDR3 loop spans 13 amino acids. CDR3 region: CASSEAARGQLFF. The CDR3 bases are TGTGCCAGCAGTGAAGCGGCCAGGGGGCAACTGTTTTTT.

The chain carries TRBV28 and TRBJ2-1, with TRBD1 as a possible D gene (6 bases). This CDR3 comprises 16 residues. V lost 3 bases and J lost 5, with 17 bases in between. CDR1 and CDR2 (germline): MDHEN, SYDVKM. The CDR3 protein is CASSLNRAVRDNEQFF. The CDR3 nucleotides read TGTGCCAGCAGTTTGAACAGGGCGGTGAGAGACAATGAGCAGTTCTTC.

The V gene is TRBV6-5, the J gene TRBJ2-7, with 7 bases aligning to TRBD2. Germline CDR1 is MNHEY and CDR2 is SVGAGI. With 3 bases clipped from V and 4 bases from J, the junction kept 6 bases outside the gene matches. The CDR3 is 14 residues long. CDR3 residues: CASSYAGEGYEQYF. The CDR3 region has the DNA TGTGCCAGCAGTTATGCGGGGGAGGGATACGAGCAGTACTTC.

The chain recombines TRBV27 with TRBJ2-7, with 7 bases identical to TRBD1. This CDR3 has 15 amino acids. The V gene end was trimmed by 6 bases and the J gene end by 1 base; junction bases not matched to a gene: 9. Germline CDR1 is MNHEY and CDR2 is SMNVEV (reference sequence). The CDR3 DNA reads as TGTGCCAGCAGCCATAGGGGGCGGCGGTCCTACGAGCAGTACTTC. Protein sequence: CASSHRGRRSYEQYF.

The chain joins TRBV19 to TRBJ2-7, with D uncertain. The V end lost 0 bases, the J end lost 2 bases, and 11 bases lay between the germline ends. Germline V CDR1 and CDR2: LNHDA, SQIVND (reference sequence). The CDR3 is 15 residues long. The CDR3 DNA sequence: TGTGCCAGTAGTATAGATTTCAACAGACCCTACGAGCAGTACTTC. Amino acid sequence: CASSIDFNRPYEQYF.

V usage is TRBV30 and J usage is TRBJ2-2, with D possibly TRBD2 on 7 matching bases. CDR3 length equals 15 residues. Germline CDR1 GTSNPN, CDR2 SVGIG (reference sequence). Trimming shortened V by 2 bases and J by 3 bases, and 13 bases separated the two germline ends. Written as DNA, the CDR3 is TGTGCCTGGAGTAGGCAGGGGAGGGACACCGGGGAGCTGTTTTTT. This sequence encodes CAWSRQGRDTGELFF.

The chain couples TRBV3-1 (or the pseudogene TRBV3-2) to TRBJ2-7, with 9 bases fitting TRBD2. The CDR3 totals 14 residues. The germline CDR1 and CDR2 sequences are LGHDT and YNNKEL (reference sequence). The V and J ends lost 2 bases and 5 bases, in that order; junction bases with no gene match: 4. For the CDR3, the DNA is TGTGCCAGCAGCCAAAGCGGGAGGAGGGACGAGCAGTACTTC. The encoded protein is CASSQSGRRDEQYF.

This clone was counted at least ten times. J is TRBJ2-3 and V is TRBV7-2, with 9 bases that match TRBD2. Germline V gene lookup returns CDR1 SGHTA and CDR2 FQGNSA. J was trimmed by 0 bases and V by 1 base; bases with no gene match: 8. This CDR3 has 18 residues. CDR3 bases: TGTGCCAGCAGCTTAGGACTAGCGGAAACCTCTAGCACAGATACGCAGTATTTT. This sequence encodes CASSLGLAETSSTDTQYF.

V gene TRBV3-1 (or the pseudogene TRBV3-2) combines with J gene TRBJ1-1; maybe TRBD1 (6 bases). V dropped 8 bases and J dropped 0 bases, with 10 bases sitting between them. Germline CDR1 reads LGHDT; CDR2 reads YNNKEL (reference sequence). CDR3 length equals 13 residues. The CDR3: CASGGQMNTEAFF. CDR3 nucleotide sequence: TGTGCCAGCGGCGGACAGATGAACACTGAAGCTTTCTTT.

V gene TRBV7-9 combines with J gene TRBJ2-2, with TRBD1 matching over 8 bases. Trimming cost V 5 bases and J 0 bases; bases outside gene matches: 5. Germline CDR1 and CDR2: SEHNR and FQNEAQ (reference sequence). The CDR3 length is 16 residues. CDR3: CASSHRGEANTGELFF. The CDR3 nucleotides are TGTGCCAGCAGCCACAGGGGGGAGGCGAACACCGGGGAGCTGTTTTTT.

The V gene is TRBV28, the J gene TRBJ1-2; tentatively, D is TRBD1 (6 bases). The CDR3 has 14 amino acids. V dropped 2 bases and J dropped 6 bases, with 13 bases sitting between them. Germline-derived CDR1 and CDR2 are MDHEN and SYDVKM. The CDR3, as DNA: TGTGCCAGCAGTTTACAGGGGCCCTCTGATGGCTACACCTTC. Residues: CASSLQGPSDGYTF.